These 20 T cell receptor beta chains share one sample of origin, sequenced in a study of shared clonotypes between healthy human individuals. The protocol was immunoSEQ multiplex PCR, while the TCRdb copy is restricted to in-frame clones and leaves out a portion. This sample has over 850,000 clones, with roughly 74% found just once. Sequenced: memory CD4+ T cells from PBMCs. Subset indicated: CD45RA-negative fraction. The receptors derive from a man between 18 and 35 years old in good health. Some clones in this sample may be carry-over from other donors' samples.

This clone was observed a few times. The chain couples TRBV30 to TRBJ2-7; D is unresolved. This CDR3 is built from 11 residues. Germline loops: CDR1 GTSNPN, CDR2 SVGIG (reference sequence). V lost 1 base and J 3 bases, leaving 4 bases between the germline ends. The CDR3 nucleotides read TGTGCCTGGAGTGAATACTACGAGCAGTACTTC. It codes for CAWSEYYEQYF.

This chain connects TRBV18 to TRBJ2-7; perhaps TRBD1 as D (6 bases). Germline lookup yields CDR1 KGHSH and CDR2 LQKENI. Trimming removed 5 bases from V and 3 bases from J, with 14 bases in between. This CDR3 has 14 residues. The CDR3 is CASSSKMTGYEQYF. CDR3 DNA sequence: TGTGCCAGCTCATCAAAAATGACAGGCTACGAGCAGTACTTC.

This clone has just a few counts. The chain is built from TRBV19 and TRBJ2-7; 8 bases are shared with TRBD1. Germline V gene data show CDR1 as LNHDA and CDR2 as SQIVND (reference sequence). The CDR3 loop spans 11 amino acids. The CDR3 spells CPRGQAYEQYF. The CDR3, as DNA: TGTCCTCGGGGACAGGCCTACGAGCAGTACTTC.

CDR3 in DNA: TGCGCCAGCAGCCCTTTGGGGGAGAACACCGGGGAGCTGTTTTTT. It specifies CASSPLGENTGELFF. This chain links TRBV4-1 with TRBJ2-2; possibly TRBD1 or TRBD2 for D (5 bases each). V lost 4 bases, J lost 1 base, and 10 bases lay in between. Germline lookup yields CDR1 MGHRA and CDR2 YSYEKL. The CDR3 runs 15 residues.

The genes are TRBV5-4 and TRBJ2-3; TRBD2 might be the D (6 bases). The CDR3 is 14 amino acids. The ends were cut back, 4 bases at V and 1 base at J, with 10 bases in the middle. Germline V gene data show CDR1 as SGHNT and CDR2 as YYREEE (reference sequence). The CDR3 here is CASSPGLRTDTQYF. CDR3 in DNA: TGTGCCAGCAGCCCGGGACTGCGCACAGATACGCAGTATTTT. Filled out from reference TRBV5-4 and TRBJ2-3, the complete variable domain reads ETGVTQSPTHLIKTRGQQVTLRCSSQSGHNTVSWYQQALGQGPQFIFQYYREEENGRGNFPPRFSGLQFPNYSSELNVNALELDDSALYLCASSPGLRTDTQYFGPGTRLTVL.

This sequence joins TRBV2 and TRBJ2-3; the match to TRBD2 covers 16 bases. The CDR3 loop spans 16 amino acids. The V segment lost 5 bases and the J segment 3 bases; nucleotides outside the gene matches: 2. Germline loops: CDR1 SNHLY, CDR2 FYNNEI. As DNA, the CDR3 is TGTGCCAGCAGTACGGGACTAGCGGGAGGGACAGATACGCAGTATTTT. This translates into CASSTGLAGGTDTQYF. Full variable domain (rest looked up from reference TRBV2 and TRBJ2-3): EPEVTQTPSHQVTQMGQEVILRCVPISNHLYFYWYRQILGQKVEFLVSFYNNEISEKSEIFDDQFSVERPDGSNFTLKIRSTKLEDSAMYFCASSTGLAGGTDTQYFGPGTRLTVL.

This clone occurred a few times. This sequence joins TRBV10-3 and TRBJ1-1; D ambiguous. Deletions cut 2 bases from V and 3 bases from J, with 13 bases between. Germline-derived CDR1 and CDR2 are ENHRY and SYGVKD. The CDR3 extends over 15 amino acids. The CDR3 nucleotides are TGTGCCATCAGTGAGATCGGAGGGTCTGACACTGAAGCTTTCTTT. This encodes CAISEIGGSDTEAFF.

The chain links TRBV19 to TRBJ1-3; TRBD1 matches at 10 bases. Germline CDR1 is LNHDA and CDR2 is SQIVND (reference sequence). The CDR3 length is 18 residues. The junction had 12 bases not matched to a gene; V was cut back by 4 bases and J by 3 bases. CDR3 sequence (DNA): TGTGCCAGTAGTACCAATCCGGGACAGGGGAGCTTTGGAAACACCATATATTTT. Its protein product is CASSTNPGQGSFGNTIYF.

The J gene is TRBJ2-5, the V gene TRBV14; 10 bases align to TRBD2. The germline gives CDR1 SGHDN, CDR2 FVKESK. The V gene end was trimmed by 4 bases and the J gene end by 5 bases; junction bases not matched to a gene: 10. The CDR3 contains 16 residues. CDR3 loop: CASSRGSGRARETQYF. CDR3 DNA: TGTGCCAGCAGCCGGGGGAGCGGGAGGGCCCGTGAGACCCAGTACTTC.

Ten or more counts support this clone. This chain connects TRBV27 to TRBJ2-6; 16 bases map to TRBD2. Germline lookup yields CDR1 MNHEY and CDR2 SMNVEV (reference sequence). With V trimmed by 5 bases and J by 3 bases, 10 bases remained unmatched. The CDR3 spans 20 residues. The CDR3 region is CASSNPFGTSGRGGANVLTF. DNA for the CDR3: TGTGCCAGCAGTAACCCATTCGGGACTAGCGGGAGGGGTGGGGCCAACGTCCTGACTTTC.

This sequence joins TRBV7-3 and TRBJ2-3, with a possible D match to TRBD2 (6 bases). Germline loops: CDR1 SGHTA, CDR2 FQGTGA. This CDR3 has 16 amino acids. Trimming took 2 bases from V and 0 from J, leaving 12 bases between them. The CDR3, as DNA: TGTGCCAGCAGCTTAGGGTCGCGGGGTAGCACAGATACGCAGTATTTT. Amino acid sequence: CASSLGSRGSTDTQYF.

This chain joins TRBV5-1 and TRBJ2-2; 10 nucleotides match TRBD2. CDR1 SGHRS and CDR2 YFSETQ come from the germline V gene. This CDR3 is built from 16 residues. Losses at the gene ends were 2 bases for V and 1 base for J; bases not matched to a gene: 2. The DNA of the CDR3 is TGCGCCAGCAGCTTTCGACTAGCGGGGAACACCGGGGAGCTGTTTTTT. This translates into CASSFRLAGNTGELFF.

This clone came up once. The chain combines TRBV2 with TRBJ1-1; 10 nucleotides match TRBD1. The CDR3 is 12 amino acids. CDR1 SNHLY and CDR2 FYNNEI come from the germline V gene. J was trimmed by 8 bases and V by 8 bases; bases with no gene match: 5. The CDR3 reads CASRDRGQEAFF. The CDR3 region has the DNA TGTGCCAGCCGGGACAGGGGACAGGAAGCTTTCTTT.

This chain uses TRBV5-1 with TRBJ2-1; TRBD2 matches at 9 bases. Germline V gives CDR1 SGHRS, CDR2 YFSETQ. Trimming cost V 3 bases and J 2 bases; bases outside gene matches: 12. The CDR3 runs to 18 residues. The chain's CDR3 is CASSSGAGGRGAYNEQFF. The DNA for the CDR3 is TGCGCCAGCAGCTCGGGAGCGGGAGGCCGTGGCGCCTACAATGAGCAGTTCTTC.

This sequence joins TRBV18 and TRBJ2-1; a possible D gene is TRBD2 (6 bases). V lost 4 bases to trimming and J lost 0 bases, with 13 bases between them. CDR3 length: 16 residues. CDR1 and CDR2 from the germline V gene are KGHSH and LQKENI. The CDR3 loop reads CASSRSRDFSYNEQFF. The CDR3 region has the DNA TGTGCCAGCTCACGAAGTCGGGACTTCTCCTACAATGAGCAGTTCTTC.

For the CDR3, the DNA is TGTGCCAGCAGCTTGCTCGGCAGGCCAACTAACTATGGCTACACCTTC. It translates to CASSLLGRPTNYGYTF. The chain links TRBV5-6 to TRBJ1-2; the D is unclear. The CDR3 is 16 residues long. Germline CDR1 is SGHDT and CDR2 is YYEEEE. Trimming shortened V by 1 base and J by 0 bases, and 13 bases separated the two germline ends.

Worth noting for this clone: A read error may produce the germline difference seen at one junction end. The rearrangement uses TRBV6-1 and TRBJ2-7; D perhaps matches TRBD2 (5 bases). The CDR3 spans 12 residues. Germline CDR1 and CDR2: MNHNS and SASEGT. CDR3 nucleotide sequence: TGTGCCAGCAGTGAAGGGGCGGGCAGATCAACCTTC. This translates into CASSEGAGRSTF.

The chain carries TRBV9 and TRBJ2-1; 9 nucleotides match TRBD2. Germline V lookup: CDR1 SGDLS, CDR2 YYNGEE. The CDR3 spans 15 residues. With 0 bases clipped from V and 10 bases from J, the junction kept 8 bases outside the gene matches. The CDR3 is CASSVAAGGRGEQFF. CDR3 DNA sequence: TGTGCCAGCAGCGTAGCAGCGGGAGGTCGAGGGGAGCAGTTCTTC.

Concerning this clone itself: Possible read error: a much larger clone is one base away. Other DNA sequences in this sample translate to the same CDR3. The chain recombines TRBV29-1 with TRBJ2-3; D perhaps matches TRBD1 (6 bases). Per the germline V gene, CDR1 is SQVTM and CDR2 is ANQGSEA. The CDR3 is 13 amino acids. This CDR3 reads CSVGHAGADTQYF. CDR3 sequence (DNA): TGCAGCGTTGGGCATGCAGGGGCAGATACACAGTATTTT.

With regard to this clone: Additional DNA sequences in this sample encode the identical CDR3. The rearrangement joins TRBV7-3 to TRBJ1-1; unclear D gene. Trimming removed 4 bases at V and 0 bases at J, with 6 bases between. In germline, CDR1 is SGHTA, CDR2 FQGTGA. This CDR3 comprises 13 residues. The CDR3 protein is CASSSRMNTEAFF. CDR3 bases: TGTGCCAGCAGCTCACGGATGAACACTGAAGCTTTCTTT.